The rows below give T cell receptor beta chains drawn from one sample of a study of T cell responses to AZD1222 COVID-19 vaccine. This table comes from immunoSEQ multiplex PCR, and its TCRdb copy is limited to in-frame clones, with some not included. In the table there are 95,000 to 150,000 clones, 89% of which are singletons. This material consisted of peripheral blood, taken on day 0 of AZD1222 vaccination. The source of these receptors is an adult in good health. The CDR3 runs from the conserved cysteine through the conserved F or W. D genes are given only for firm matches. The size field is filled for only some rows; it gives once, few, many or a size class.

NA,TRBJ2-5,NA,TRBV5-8,TGTGCCAGCAGCTTGGGGACACCGGGGACCCAGTACTTC,CASSLGTPGTQYF
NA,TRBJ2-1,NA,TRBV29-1,TGCAGCGTTGAAGACCCAACGATGGGCAATGAGCAGTTCTTC,CSVEDPTMGNEQFF
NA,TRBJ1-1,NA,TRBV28,TGTGCCAGCAGCCCCTTAGGGAGGGAAAAAGCTTTCTTT,CASSPLGREKAFF
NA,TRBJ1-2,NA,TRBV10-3,TGTGCCAGCGCGGCCAGGGAGGACTATGGCTACACCTTC,CASAAREDYGYTF
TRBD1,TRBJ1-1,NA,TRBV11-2,TGTGCCAGCAGTTTTTATGCTTATCCGGACAGGGCCGGCACTGAAGCTTTCTTT,CASSFYAYPDRAGTEAFF
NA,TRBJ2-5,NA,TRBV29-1,TGCAGCGTTGTTGCAGGGATAGAGACCCAGTACTTC,CSVVAGIETQYF
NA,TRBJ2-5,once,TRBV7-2,TGTGCCAGCAGCTTAGCTCGGCAAGAGACCCAGTACTTC,CASSLARQETQYF
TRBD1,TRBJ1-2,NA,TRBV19,TGTGCCAGTAGTAACGGACAGGGATTAGGGGGCTACACCTTC,CASSNGQGLGGYTF
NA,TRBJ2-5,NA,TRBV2,TGTGCCAGCAGTGTCTTAGAAGAGACCCAGTACTTC,CASSVLEETQYF
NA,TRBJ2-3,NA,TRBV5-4,TGTGCCAGCAGCTCGCGGGACAGAAGCACAGATACGCAGTATTTT,CASSSRDRSTDTQYF
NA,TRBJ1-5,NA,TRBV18,TGTGCCAGCTCCACGGATAGCAATCAGCCCCAGCATTTT,CASSTDSNQPQHF
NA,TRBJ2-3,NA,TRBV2,TGTGCCAGCAGACAGACCAAAAGCACAGATACGCAGTATTTT,CASRQTKSTDTQYF
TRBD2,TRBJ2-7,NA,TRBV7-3,TGTGCCAGCAGCCTCGGGACTAGCGGGAGCGAGCAGTACTTC,CASSLGTSGSEQYF
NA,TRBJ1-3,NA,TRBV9,TGTGCCAGCAGCGTAGAGGGGAACTCTGGAAACACCATATATTTT,CASSVEGNSGNTIYF
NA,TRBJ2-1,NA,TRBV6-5,TGTGCCAGCAGAAATGGGGGTGAGCAGTTCTTC,CASRNGGEQFF
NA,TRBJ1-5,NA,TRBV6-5,TGTGCCAGCAGTCCATATAGCAATCAGCCCCAGCATTTT,CASSPYSNQPQHF
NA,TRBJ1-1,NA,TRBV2,TGTGCCAGTTCCCCGGGGGTGAACACTGAAGCTTTCTTT,CASSPGVNTEAFF
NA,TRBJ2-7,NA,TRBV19,TGTGCCAGTAGTATCGAAGCAGGGCCCCACGAGCAGTACTTC,CASSIEAGPHEQYF
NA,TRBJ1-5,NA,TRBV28,TGTGCCAGCAGTTTCAGGGATCAGCCCCAGCATTTT,CASSFRDQPQHF
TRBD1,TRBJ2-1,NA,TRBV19,TGTGCCAGTATGAGGACAGGGAGCTCCTACAATGAGCAGTTCTTC,CASMRTGSSYNEQFF
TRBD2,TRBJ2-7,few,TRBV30,TGTGCCTGGAGAATGGGACTAGCCAACGAGCAGTACTTC,CAWRMGLANEQYF
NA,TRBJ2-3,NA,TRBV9,TGTGCCAGCAGCGTAGGAATAGATACGCAGTATTTT,CASSVGIDTQYF
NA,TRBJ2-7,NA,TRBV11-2,TGTGCCAGCAGCTTCTACGAGCAGTACTTC,CASSFYEQYF
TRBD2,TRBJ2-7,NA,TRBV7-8,TGTGCCAGCAGCTTAATTCGGGGACTAAACTACGAGCAGTACTTC,CASSLIRGLNYEQYF
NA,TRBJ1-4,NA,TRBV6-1,TGTGCCAGCAGTGAAGAGAGGGGAGGGGAAAAACTGTTTTTT,CASSEERGGEKLFF
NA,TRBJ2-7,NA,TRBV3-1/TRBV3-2,TGTGCCAGCAGCCAAGATTATAACCAGATTCAGTACTTC,CASSQDYNQIQYF
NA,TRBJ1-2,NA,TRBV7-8,TGTGCCAGCAGCTTAGGGCCCATGGGCATAGCCTATGGCTACACCTTC,CASSLGPMGIAYGYTF
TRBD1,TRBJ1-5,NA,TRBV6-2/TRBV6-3,TGTGCCAGCAGTTTACGACACCCACGGGACAGCTATCAGCCCCAGCATTTT,CASSLRHPRDSYQPQHF
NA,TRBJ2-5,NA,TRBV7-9,TGTGCCAGCACCCAAGGAGAAGAGACCCAGTACTTC,CASTQGEETQYF
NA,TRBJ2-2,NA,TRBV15,TGTGCCACCAGCAGAGTACGGTTCGCGAACACCGGGGAGCTGTTTTTT,CATSRVRFANTGELFF
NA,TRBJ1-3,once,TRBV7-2,TGTGCCAGCAGCTTCGGCAGGCCGAGCTCTGGAAACACCATATATTTT,CASSFGRPSSGNTIYF
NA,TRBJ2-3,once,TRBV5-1,TGCGCCAGCAGCTCAGCCTTCACAGATACGCAGTATTTT,CASSSAFTDTQYF
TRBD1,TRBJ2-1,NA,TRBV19,TGTGCCAGTAGTATACCAGGGGGCGGGCTCAATGAGCAGTTCTTC,CASSIPGGGLNEQFF
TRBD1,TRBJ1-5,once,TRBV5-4,TGTGCCAGCAGCTTGGACAGGGGGCAGCCCCAGCATTTT,CASSLDRGQPQHF
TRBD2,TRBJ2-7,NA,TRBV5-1,TGCGCCAGCAGCGCGGGAGTAGCGGGAGAAAGCTACGAGCAGTACTTC,CASSAGVAGESYEQYF
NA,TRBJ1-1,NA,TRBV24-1,TGTGCCACCAGTGATGATTCTAGAAGTGAAGCTTTCTTT,CATSDDSRSEAFF
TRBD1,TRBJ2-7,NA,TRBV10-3,TGTGCCAGAAGTGGACAGGTTTTCTACGAGCAGTACTTC,CARSGQVFYEQYF
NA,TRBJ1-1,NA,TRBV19,TGTGCCAGTAGTGACGGGGGGAACACTGAAGCTTTCTTT,CASSDGGNTEAFF
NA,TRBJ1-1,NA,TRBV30,TGTGCCTGGGGAGAGATACTTAACACTGAAGCTTTCTTT,CAWGEILNTEAFF
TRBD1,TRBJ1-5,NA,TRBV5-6,TGTGCCAGCAGCTTGTTGGACAGGGGTCTAGCTAGCAATCAGCCCCAGCATTTT,CASSLLDRGLASNQPQHF
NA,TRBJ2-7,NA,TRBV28,TGTGCCAGCAGTTTGGCGGGCGGCGCCTACGAGCAGTACTTC,CASSLAGGAYEQYF
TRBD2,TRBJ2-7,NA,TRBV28,TGTGCCAGCAGTTTGAGCGGGAGAAAATACGAGCAGTACTTC,CASSLSGRKYEQYF
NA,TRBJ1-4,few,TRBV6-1,TGTGCCAGCAGTGAAGATGCTGTAGGGAATGAAAAACTGTTTTTT,CASSEDAVGNEKLFF
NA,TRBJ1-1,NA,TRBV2,TGTGCCAGCAGTGAATACCGGCTCGCTTTCTTT,CASSEYRLAFF
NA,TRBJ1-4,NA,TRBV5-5,TGTGCCAGCAGCTTGTTAATCCGGGGGGGTCCGGGCGTTTTT,CASSLLIRGGPGVF
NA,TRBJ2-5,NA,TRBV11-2,TGTGCCAGCAGCTTAGAGAACCGCAAGTACTTC,CASSLENRKYF
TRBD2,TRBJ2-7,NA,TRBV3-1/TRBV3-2,TGTGCCAGCAGCCAAGCCCCCGGGACTAGCGGGGGTAGCTCCTACGAGCAGTACTTC,CASSQAPGTSGGSSYEQYF
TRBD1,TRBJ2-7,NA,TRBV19,TGTGCCAGTAGTATAGCCCAGGGGGTTCCCTACGAGCAGTACTTC,CASSIAQGVPYEQYF
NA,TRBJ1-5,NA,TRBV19,TGTGCCAGTAATGGTTCCCCCAGACAATATAGCAATCAGCCCCAGCATTTT,CASNGSPRQYSNQPQHF
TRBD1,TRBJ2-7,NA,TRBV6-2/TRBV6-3,TGTGCCAGCAGTTACTCGGGACAGGGGGTGCGAGGGGAGCAGTACTTC,CASSYSGQGVRGEQYF
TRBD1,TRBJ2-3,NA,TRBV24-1,TGTGCCACCAGCCCCCGGGACAGTAGCACAGATACGCAGTATTTT,CATSPRDSSTDTQYF
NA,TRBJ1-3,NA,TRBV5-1,TGCGCCAGCAGCTTCCAACAGAGCTCTGGAAACACCATATATTTT,CASSFQQSSGNTIYF
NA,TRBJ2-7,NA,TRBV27,TGTGCCAGCAGTTTTTCCCTCGCGGAAGTAGCATACGAGCAGTACTTC,CASSFSLAEVAYEQYF
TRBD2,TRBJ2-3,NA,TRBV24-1,TGTGCCACCAGTGATTTGCGCGGCGGGAGGTCCCACGGTACGCAGTATTTT,CATSDLRGGRSHGTQYF
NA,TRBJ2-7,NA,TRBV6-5,TGTGCCAGCAGTTACAGTGGGGCAGGATACGAGCAGTACTTC,CASSYSGAGYEQYF